These T cell receptor beta chains were read from a single sample in a study of shared clonotypes between healthy human individuals. The data were produced by immunoSEQ multiplex PCR, yet TCRdb's version contains in-frame clones alone and is incomplete. The table shows roughly 2.4 million clones, with more than 90% occurring only once. Specimen: naive CD4+ T cells sorted from blood. These receptors all come from a man aged 18 to 29 in good health. The conserved cysteine and the conserved F or W are not part of the CDR3 here.

v_call: TRBV10-3
j_call: TRBJ2-7
cdr3_aa: AISEHPYEQY

v_call: TRBV6-5
j_call: TRBJ2-5
cdr3_aa: ASSYTPQETQY

v_call: TRBV18
j_call: TRBJ2-7
cdr3_aa: ASSKGLIEQY

v_call: TRBV29-1
j_call: TRBJ2-7
cdr3_aa: SVAGTGGIYEQY

v_call: TRBV6-5
j_call: TRBJ2-7
cdr3_aa: ASSRGSSGGDEQY

v_call: TRBV14
j_call: TRBJ2-5
cdr3_aa: ASSQGGPGGRNLETQY

v_call: TRBV5-8
j_call: TRBJ1-2
cdr3_aa: ASTPGTGNNYGYT

v_call: TRBV7-2
j_call: TRBJ2-7
cdr3_aa: ASRDIRLPYEQY

v_call: TRBV15
j_call: TRBJ1-5
cdr3_aa: ATSRRTGENQPQH

v_call: TRBV19
j_call: TRBJ2-7
cdr3_aa: ASSGGASYEQY

v_call: TRBV7-3
j_call: TRBJ2-6
cdr3_aa: ASSLYGAGANVLT

v_call: TRBV7-2
j_call: TRBJ2-7
cdr3_aa: ASSLMRDSEQY

v_call: TRBV19
j_call: TRBJ1-6
cdr3_aa: ASSAPRSPLH